The source of this TCR beta chain is a study of shared clonotypes between healthy human individuals. Data came from immunoSEQ multiplex PCR; TCRdb stores just in-frame clones and leaves some out. The data hold about 450,000 clones, with 79% observed a single time. Trimming stripped 4 bases from V and 1 base from J, with 13 bases between. CDR3 length: 14 amino acids. CDR1 GTSNPN and CDR2 SVGIG come from the germline V gene (reference sequence). In its sample, this clone was seen many times. This receptor was taken from a middle-aged woman in good health. Some clones in this sample may be carry-over from other donors' samples. Sequencing input: PBMCs. V usage is TRBV30 and J usage is TRBJ1-1; D is ambiguous. The chain's CDR3 is CAWTDLQPNTEAFF. CDR3 nucleotide sequence: TGTGCCTGGACGGATTTACAGCCGAACACTGAAGCTTTCTTT.